The clone carrying this T cell receptor (beta chain) was counted only a few times. The germline CDR1 and CDR2 sequences are SQVTM and ANQGSEA. Deletions cut 4 bases from V and 3 bases from J, with 16 bases between. The CDR3 has 14 residues. The library came from three nested PCR rounds adapted from ARM-PCR protocols. TCRdb called the multiplex PCR reads again in MiXCR, with one record for every CDR3 protein. The sample contains about 100,000 distinct CDR3 sequences, approximately 60% of which appear only once. This entry comes from a study of tumor and adjacent non-tumor tissue in lung cancer. Study summary: There were 11 to 13 adenocarcinoma, a couple of squamous cell carcinoma and 1 small cell lung cancer cases. Stage I to III disease affected roughly 10 men and roughly 5 women aged roughly 30 to 76.

This sample's RNA came from whole unsorted tissue. More than 3 cm separated this lung sample from the edge of the tumor. The J gene is TRBJ2-7, the V gene TRBV29-1; D unresolved. Sequencing input: distant non-tumor lung tissue. This TCR derives from a man aged 25 to 40 with non-small cell lung cancer. CDR3 bases: TGCAGCGTTGCTTTTGGTACATGGGACTACGAGCAGTACTTC. This encodes CSVAFGTWDYEQYF.